The 24 T cell receptor beta chains listed next were all sequenced from one sample in a study of T cells in tumors after PD-1 blockade. The protocol was immunoSEQ multiplex PCR, while the TCRdb copy is restricted to in-frame clones and leaves out a portion. This sample has about 8,200 clones, with around three fifths found just once. The time point is: second of two post-therapy site-matched biopsies about two months apart. The sequencing here drew on tumor tissue, taken after anti-PD-1 treatment. The receptors here all came from a human donor with basal cell carcinoma.

The chain joins TRBV6-4 to TRBJ2-1; TRBD2 matches 7 bases. Unmatched junction bases numbered 0, after V lost 0 bases and J lost 1 base. The CDR3 covers 15 residues. The V gene's germline CDR1 is MRHNA and CDR2 SNTAGT. The CDR3 loop reads CASSDSSGSYNEQFF. The DNA of the CDR3 is TGTGCCAGCAGTGACTCTAGCGGGTCCTACAATGAGCAGTTCTTC.

The rearrangement uses TRBV20-1 and TRBJ1-1; no definite D call. CDR1 is DFQATT and CDR2 is SNEGSKA in the germline V gene (reference sequence). Trimming left V 3 bases short and J 1 base short, with 9 bases between. This CDR3 has 13 amino acids. In nucleotides, the CDR3 is TGCAGTGCTAGTCTAGTCACGAACACTGAAGCTTTCTTT. Translating it yields CSASLVTNTEAFF.

In this sample, this clone is medium-sized. The CDR3 nucleotides read TGTGCCAGCAGTTACGCGGGGTTCAGGAGCTCCTATAATTCACCCCTCCACTTT. Protein product: CASSYAGFRSSYNSPLHF. The chain employs TRBV6-2 or TRBV6-3 and TRBJ1-6; D is undetermined. Trimming removed 2 bases from V and 0 bases from J, with 14 bases in between. The CDR3 runs 18 residues. Germline V gene sequence: CDR1 MNHEY, CDR2 SVGEGT.

The J gene is TRBJ1-2, the V gene TRBV19; possibly TRBD1 for D (5 bases). V dropped 4 bases and J dropped 0 bases, with 9 bases sitting between them. Germline V gene sequence: CDR1 LNHDA, CDR2 SQIVND (reference sequence). The CDR3 length is 14 residues. Here the CDR3 DNA reads TGTGCCAGTAGTAGCGGGGCAGCTAACTATGGCTACACCTTC. Encoded protein: CASSSGAANYGYTF.

The gene calls are TRBV19 and TRBJ2-6, with TRBD1 identical over 9 bases. The germline CDR1 and CDR2 sequences are LNHDA and SQIVND (reference sequence). CDR3 length equals 19 residues. V shed 0 bases and J 3 bases; nucleotides not matched to a gene: 9. DNA of the CDR3: TGTGCCAGTAGTATAGATCGCTGGACAGGGGTAAATGGGGCCAACGTCCTGACTTTC. Protein sequence: CASSIDRWTGVNGANVLTF.

V usage is TRBV23-1 and J usage is TRBJ2-4; TRBD1 matches at 8 bases. TRBV23-1 carries the ORF label, with uncertain function. The CDR3 has 13 residues. V shed 6 bases and J 5 bases; nucleotides not matched to a gene: 3. CDR3 in DNA: TGCGCCAGCAGCCACAGGGGGGAAAACATTCAGTACTTC. Its protein is CASSHRGENIQYF.

The CDR3 reads CASSIGAWETQYF. In nucleotides, the CDR3 is TGTGCCAGTAGTATTGGGGCTTGGGAGACCCAGTACTTC. The J gene is TRBJ2-5, the V gene TRBV19, with a possible D match to TRBD1 (5 bases). V was pared by 3 bases and J by 5 bases, with 10 bases between. The germline gives CDR1 LNHDA, CDR2 SQIVND (reference sequence). This CDR3 contains 13 residues.

The chain links TRBV6-4 to TRBJ2-2, with TRBD1 matching over 10 bases. The V and J ends lost 6 bases and 3 bases, in that order; junction bases with no gene match: 1. CDR1 is MRHNA, CDR2 SNTAGT, per germline. The length of the CDR3 is 14 residues. The CDR3 sequence is CASSGTGDTGELFF. CDR3 DNA sequence: TGTGCCAGCAGCGGGACAGGGGACACCGGGGAGCTGTTTTTT.

By share, this clone ranks as large. The chain links TRBV10-2 to TRBJ2-1; possibly TRBD2 for D (6 bases). Germline-derived CDR1 and CDR2 are WSHSY and SAAADI. V shed 8 bases and J shed 0 bases, with 8 bases lying between them. The CDR3 consists of 13 residues. As DNA, the CDR3 is TGCGCCAGCGGGGGGTCCTCCTACAATGAGCAGTTCTTC. Translated: CASGGSSYNEQFF.

CDR3 region: CASSFTGEGYTF. The CDR3 region has the DNA TGCGCCAGCAGCTTTACAGGGGAAGGCTACACCTTC. The rearrangement uses TRBV5-1 and TRBJ1-2; 7 nucleotides align to TRBD1. The CDR3 is 12 amino acids. CDR1 and CDR2 from the germline V gene are SGHRS and YFSETQ. V shed 2 bases and J 8 bases; nucleotides not matched to a gene: 3.

This clone was observed a single time. V is TRBV3-1 (or the pseudogene TRBV3-2) and J is TRBJ1-4, with a possible D match to TRBD1 (5 bases). CDR1 LGHDT and CDR2 YNNKEL come from the germline V gene (reference sequence). This CDR3 region has 14 residues. V lost 8 bases, J lost 4 bases, and 14 bases lay in between. The CDR3 protein is CASRSGPDNEKLFF. CDR3 in DNA: TGTGCCAGCCGCTCGGGACCTGATAATGAAAAACTGTTTTTT.

A few counts support this clone. The V call is TRBV5-6, the J call TRBJ1-2; D might be TRBD1 (5 bases). Germline CDR1 SGHDT, CDR2 YYEEEE. Between the trimmed V and J ends, which lost 5 bases and 8 bases, there was a span of 13 bases. This CDR3 is 12 amino acids long. CDR3 coding DNA: TGTGCCAGCAGTCTGGCGAGGGACGGCTACACCTTC. Its protein is CASSLARDGYTF.

The V and J genes are TRBV2 and TRBJ2-5, with a weak D call TRBD1 (6 bases). Germline CDR1 SNHLY, CDR2 FYNNEI. Deletions cut 4 bases from V and 3 bases from J, with 9 bases between. The CDR3 has 13 residues. The CDR3 spells CASSGQVEETQYF. DNA of the CDR3: TGTGCCAGCAGTGGACAGGTGGAAGAGACCCAGTACTTC.

V gene TRBV5-4 combines with J gene TRBJ1-2; D is possibly TRBD1 (6 bases). Trimming pared 4 bases from V and 8 bases from J, leaving 24 bases between. The CDR3 sequence is 16 residues long. Germline V gene lookup returns CDR1 SGHNT and CDR2 YYREEE (reference sequence). The CDR3 protein is CASSLPVGQSLRGYTF. The CDR3 bases are TGTGCCAGCAGCCTCCCGGTTGGACAGTCACTTCGAGGCTACACCTTC.

This clone was seen only a few times. The chain has TRBV19 and TRBJ1-5; 8 nucleotides agree with TRBD1. V lost 10 bases and J lost 0; bases outside the gene matches: 2. The CDR3 is 13 amino acids. Germline-derived CDR1 and CDR2 are LNHDA and SQIVND (reference sequence). The CDR3 spells CATDRGSNQPQHF. In DNA, the CDR3 is TGTGCCACCGACAGGGGTAGCAATCAGCCCCAGCATTTT.

This chain uses TRBV6-6 with TRBJ1-1, with TRBD1 as a possible D gene (5 bases). Deletions cut 4 bases from V and 1 base from J, with 7 bases between. The CDR3 length is 13 residues. In germline, CDR1 is MNHNY, CDR2 SVGAGI (reference sequence). The CDR3 is CASSSDRNTEAFF. The CDR3 DNA reads as TGTGCCAGCAGTTCAGACAGGAACACTGAAGCTTTCTTT.

In this sample, this clone is medium-sized (0.01 to 0.1%). The V call is TRBV7-5, the J call TRBJ2-7; the D call in the table, TRBD1, was not verified against the DNA. TRBV7-5 is classified as a pseudogene. The CDR3 has 14 amino acids. CDR3 region: CARSLGGHSYEQYF. In nucleotides, the CDR3 is TGTGCCAGAAGCTTAGGGGGACACTCCTACGAGCAGTACTTC.

This chain joins TRBV28 and TRBJ2-3, with TRBD1 matching 8 bases. The CDR3 is made up of 15 amino acids. Germline V gives CDR1 MDHEN, CDR2 SYDVKM. V lost 4 bases, J lost 6 bases, and 9 bases stayed unmatched. The CDR3, as DNA: TGTGCCAGCAGTTCCCCGACAGGGGTGGGGGATACGCAGTATTTT. It translates to CASSSPTGVGDTQYF. The complete variable domain, with remaining parts taken from reference TRBV28 and TRBJ2-3, reads DVKVTQSSRYLVKRTGEKVFLECVQDMDHENMFWYRQDPGLGLRLIYFSYDVKMKEKGDIPEGYSVSREKKERFSLILESASTNQTSMYLCASSSPTGVGDTQYFGPGTRLTVL.

The chain uses TRBV4-1 and TRBJ1-1, with a tentative D call TRBD1 (5 bases). The CDR3 runs 18 residues. Trimming left V 4 bases short and J 1 base short, with 22 bases between. Germline V gene lookup returns CDR1 MGHRA and CDR2 YSYEKL. In DNA form, the CDR3 reads TGCGCCAGCAGCCGACCTTCTGGGGCACGATTCACGAACACTGAAGCTTTCTTT. It encodes CASSRPSGARFTNTEAFF.

About this clone: Other DNA sequences of this sample code for an identical CDR3. V is TRBV5-1 and J is TRBJ2-2, with 7 bases aligning to TRBD2. This CDR3 has 15 residues. V lost 0 bases, J lost 7 bases, and 6 bases stayed unmatched. Per germline, CDR1 SGHRS and CDR2 YFSETQ. This CDR3 reads CASSLAGGKGGELFF. The CDR3 DNA sequence: TGCGCCAGCAGCTTGGCCGGGGGGAAAGGCGGGGAGCTGTTTTTT.

This chain links TRBV30 with TRBJ2-3, with 8 bases identical to TRBD2. V lost 2 bases, J lost 2 bases, and 6 bases stayed unmatched. This CDR3 is 15 amino acids long. CDR1 and CDR2 (germline): GTSNPN, SVGIG (reference sequence). As DNA, the CDR3 is TGTGCCTGGAGTCGGGGGGGTGGGTTCACAGATACGCAGTATTTT. Translation: CAWSRGGGFTDTQYF.

The J gene is TRBJ1-2, the V gene TRBV6-6; possible D gene TRBD1, 5 bases. CDR1 and CDR2 (germline): MNHNY, SVGAGI (reference sequence). The V and J ends lost 0 bases and 1 base respectively, with 9 bases between them. The CDR3 covers 15 residues. CDR3 protein: CASSYSRDSNYGYTF. The CDR3 DNA sequence: TGTGCCAGCAGTTACTCCCGAGACAGTAACTATGGCTACACCTTC.

This rearrangement joins TRBV5-8 to TRBJ2-7; a possible D gene is TRBD2 (5 bases). CDR1 and CDR2 (germline): SGHTS, YDEGEE. CDR3 length: 14 residues. V gave up 4 bases and J gave up 2 bases, with 13 bases separating them. In DNA form, the CDR3 reads TGTGCCAGCAGCCTTGGACTGGGTACCTACGAGCAGTACTTC. Translated: CASSLGLGTYEQYF. Filled out from reference TRBV5-8 and TRBJ2-7, the complete variable domain reads EAGVTQSPTHLIKTRGQQATLRCSPISGHTSVYWYQQALGLGLQFLLWYDEGEERNRGNFPPRFSGRQFPNYSSELNVNALELEDSALYLCASSLGLGTYEQYFGPGTRLTVT.

The chain is built from TRBV7-6 and TRBJ2-6; no firm D call. V gave up 8 bases and J gave up 0 bases, with 5 bases separating them. This CDR3 has 13 residues. From germline, CDR1 is SGHVS and CDR2 FNYEAQ. The CDR3 bases are TGTGCCAGCCGACGCTCTGGGGCCAACGTCCTGACTTTC. Protein product: CASRRSGANVLTF.